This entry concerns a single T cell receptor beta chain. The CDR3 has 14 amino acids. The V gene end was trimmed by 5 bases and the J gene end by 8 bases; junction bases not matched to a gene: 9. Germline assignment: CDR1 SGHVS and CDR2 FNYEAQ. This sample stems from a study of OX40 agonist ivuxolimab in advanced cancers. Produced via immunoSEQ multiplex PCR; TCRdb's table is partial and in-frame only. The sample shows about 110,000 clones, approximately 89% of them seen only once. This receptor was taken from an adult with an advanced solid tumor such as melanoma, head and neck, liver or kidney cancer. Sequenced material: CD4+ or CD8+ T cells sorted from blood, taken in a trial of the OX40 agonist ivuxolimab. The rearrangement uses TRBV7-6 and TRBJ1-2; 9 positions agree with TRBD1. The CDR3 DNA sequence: TGTGCCAGCAGCAACGCCGGGACAGGGACCGGCTACACCTTC. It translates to CASSNAGTGTGYTF.